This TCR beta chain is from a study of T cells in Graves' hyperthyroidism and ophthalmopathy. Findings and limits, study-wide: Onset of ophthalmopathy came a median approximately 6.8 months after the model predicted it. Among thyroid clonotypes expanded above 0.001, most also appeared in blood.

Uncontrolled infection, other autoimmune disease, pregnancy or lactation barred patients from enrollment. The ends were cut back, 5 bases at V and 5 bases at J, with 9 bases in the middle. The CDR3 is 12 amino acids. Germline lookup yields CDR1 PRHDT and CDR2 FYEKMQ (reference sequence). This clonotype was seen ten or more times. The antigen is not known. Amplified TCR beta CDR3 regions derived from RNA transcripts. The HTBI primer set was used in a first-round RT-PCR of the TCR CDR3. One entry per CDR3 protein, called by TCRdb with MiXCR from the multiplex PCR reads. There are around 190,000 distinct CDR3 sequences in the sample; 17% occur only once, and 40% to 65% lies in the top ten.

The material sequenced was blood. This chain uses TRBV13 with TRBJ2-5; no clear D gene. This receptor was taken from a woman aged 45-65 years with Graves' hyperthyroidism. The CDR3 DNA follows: TGTGCCAGCAGCGTCCCCGGGGAGACCCAGTACTTC. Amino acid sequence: CASSVPGETQYF.